This entry lists 8 T cell receptor beta chains sequenced from one sample in a study of post-analysis software for immune sequencing data (dated by TCRdb to 2014 to 2015). General study outcomes and caveats: Patients showed significantly higher frequencies than controls for roughly five TRBV segments, among them TRBV5-6, TRBV5-1 and TRBV20-1.

Their antigens remain unidentified. Preparation of the library involved PCR. TCRdb shows the sequencer as Illumina HiSeq 2500. To reduce PCR and sequencing biases, unique molecular identifiers were incorporated into the TCR beta cDNA libraries. TCRdb passed the public sequencing reads through fastp at Q25 and MiXCR, retaining productive beta sequences. Records with the same CDR3 protein are collapsed into one entry carrying the most frequent genes and DNA. For this sample there are approximately 690,000 distinct CDR3 sequences; roughly three fifths appear just once. About 11% of the sample goes to the ten largest clones. Sample: blood. Every receptor here comes from a girl aged 2 to 9 with multiple sclerosis.

This clonotype was seen only a few times. The chain employs TRBV6-2 or TRBV6-3 and TRBJ2-2; maybe TRBD2 (6 bases). V was clipped by 2 bases and J by 5 bases, with 6 bases between them. This CDR3 has 13 amino acids. Germline V gives CDR1 MNHEY, CDR2 SVGEGT. CDR3 sequence reads: CASSYRGTGELFF. CDR3 nucleotides: TGTGCCAGCAGTTACCGGGGGACCGGGGAGCTGTTTTTT.

This chain uses TRBV7-9 with TRBJ2-1, with 10 positions matching TRBD1. The CDR3 has 14 amino acids. In germline, CDR1 is SEHNR, CDR2 FQNEAQ (reference sequence). V lost 4 bases and J lost 9; bases outside the gene matches: 6. In nucleotides, the CDR3 is TGTGCCAGCAGCTACGGACAGGGGGGGATTGAGCAGTTCTTC. It is translated as CASSYGQGGIEQFF. Drawing the rest from reference TRBV7-9 and TRBJ2-1, the complete variable domain is DTGVSQNPRHKITKRGQNVTFRCDPISEHNRLYWYRQTLGQGPEFLTYFQNEAQLEKSRLLSDRFSAERPKGSFSTLEIQRTEQGDSAMYLCASSYGQGGIEQFFGPGTRLTVL.

The rearrangement links TRBV25-1 to TRBJ2-5; 10 bases align to TRBD2. CDR3 length equals 15 residues. Per germline, CDR1 MGHDK and CDR2 SYGVNS. V lost 4 bases, J lost 5 bases, and 7 bases stayed unmatched. The CDR3 nucleotides are TGTGCCAGCAGTGGGCTAGCGGGAGTTTCGGAGACCCAGTACTTC. Its protein is CASSGLAGVSETQYF.

Of note for this clonotype: At one of its ends the junction is not consistent with the germline gene, which may arise from a read error. V gene TRBV7-2 combines with J gene TRBJ2-1, with D hard to call. Germline V CDR1 and CDR2: SGHTA, FQGNSA. The CDR3 is 13 amino acids. CDR3 residues: CASSLARLNEQFF. Written as DNA, the CDR3 is TGTGCCAGCAGCTTAGCGCGTCTCAATGAACAGTTCTTC.

The chain couples TRBV4-3 to TRBJ2-1; D call uncertain. Germline V gene data show CDR1 as LGHNA and CDR2 as YSLEER. V dropped 0 bases and J dropped 4 bases, with 7 bases sitting between them. This CDR3 has 14 amino acids. CDR3: CASSQDHGYNEQFF. The CDR3 bases are TGCGCCAGCAGCCAAGATCACGGATACAATGAGCAGTTCTTC.

In this sample, this clonotype turned up a few times. This chain links TRBV27 with TRBJ2-5; no clear D gene. Germline V gives CDR1 MNHEY, CDR2 SMNVEV (reference sequence). This CDR3 has 13 residues. Trimming removed 7 bases from V and 6 bases from J, with 15 bases in between. The CDR3 loop is CASTQPGMKTQYF. The CDR3 nucleotides read TGTGCCAGCACCCAACCAGGCATGAAGACCCAGTACTTC.

The chain joins TRBV5-1 to TRBJ2-1; 8 positions agree with TRBD1. Trimming removed 1 base from V and 6 bases from J; junction bases left unmatched: 6. Per germline, CDR1 SGHRS and CDR2 YFSETQ. CDR3 size: 15 residues. CDR3 nucleotides: TGCGCCAGCAGCTTGCGACAGGGGTGGATCAATGAGCAGTTCTTC. Amino acids: CASSLRQGWINEQFF.

This sequence joins TRBV6-5 and TRBJ1-2; weak D call: TRBD1 (5 bases). The ends were cut back, 0 bases at V and 4 bases at J, with 9 bases in the middle. There are 14 residues in the CDR3. From germline, CDR1 is MNHEY and CDR2 SVGAGI. The CDR3 reads CASSYSPGSYGYTF. The CDR3 region has the DNA TGTGCCAGCAGTTACTCTCCAGGGAGCTATGGCTACACCTTC.